The clone carrying this T cell receptor (beta chain) was seen once. The antigen is not known. The sample is drawn from a study of spatial heterogeneity in lung cancer. Points from the study as a whole: Ubiquitous expanded TCR counts tracked ubiquitous nonsynonymous mutations; regional expanded TCR counts tracked regional nonsynonymous mutations. Among tumor T cells, estimated coverage was around 7.4% for alpha chains and roughly 14% for beta chains. Counts of expanded intratumoral alpha and beta TCRs tracked tumor mutation counts.

Time point given: sample taken at primary tumor resection. Extraction of whole RNA from tumor, nontumor lung or frozen PBMC preceded unsorted sequencing. Trimming took 6 bases from V and 8 from J; bases not matched to a gene: 13. Germline loops: CDR1 MNHEY, CDR2 SVGEGT. The CDR3 consists of 15 residues. Using its own MiXCR run on the 5' RACE reads, TCRdb lists one record per CDR3 protein. The table shows roughly 3,500 distinct CDR3 sequences, with roughly 12% occurring only once. The genes are TRBV6-2 or TRBV6-3 and TRBJ2-1; TRBD1 matches 7 bases. This sample comprised lung tumor tissue, obtained at surgery. The sequence was collected from a female donor with early-stage non-small cell lung cancer. The DNA for the CDR3 is TGTGCCAGCAGCAAGCCCCTTAACAGGGGCTATGAGCAGTTCTTC. This encodes CASSKPLNRGYEQFF.